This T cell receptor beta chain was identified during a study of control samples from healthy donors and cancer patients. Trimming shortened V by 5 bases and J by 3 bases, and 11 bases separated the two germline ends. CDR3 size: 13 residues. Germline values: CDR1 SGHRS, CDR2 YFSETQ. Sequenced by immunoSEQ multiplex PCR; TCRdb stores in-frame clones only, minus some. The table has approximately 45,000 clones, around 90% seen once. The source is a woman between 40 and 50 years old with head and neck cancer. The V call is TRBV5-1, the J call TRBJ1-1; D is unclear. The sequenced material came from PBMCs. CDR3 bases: TGCGCCAGCAGAAAGGGCGGGGACACTGAAGCTTTCTTT. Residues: CASRKGGDTEAFF. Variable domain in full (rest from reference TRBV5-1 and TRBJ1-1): KAGVTQTPRYLIKTRGQQVTLSCSPISGHRSVSWYQQTPGQGLQFLFEYFSETQRNKGNFPGRFSGRQFSNSRSEMNVSTLELGDSALYLCASRKGGDTEAFFGQGTRLTVV.